This T cell receptor beta chain was profiled in a study of blood T cell repertoires in COVID-19. Study-wide context: COVID-19 samples, acute and convalescent, were from the United States, Italy and Spain. PBMCs, B-cell-depleted T cells, or T cells were the source of the cDNA or gDNA that made up the material.

Unmatched junction bases numbered 22, after V lost 9 bases and J lost 4 bases. Germline CDR1 reads LNHDA; CDR2 reads SQIVND (reference sequence). The length of the CDR3 is 19 residues. In the source study's methods: Scientists estimated how many nucleated cells there were by amplifying reference gene primers. Clones were sequenced by immunoSEQ multiplex PCR, and TCRdb holds only the in-frame ones, with some missing. V, J and clone size are taken as reported in that table, and D and trimming were inferred from the DNA itself. The sample yields under 150,000 clones, 88% seen once. This clone was detected once.

The chain combines TRBV19 with TRBJ2-1, with 9 bases lining up with TRBD2. The sequenced material came from peripheral blood. This sequence originates from a human donor in a cohort sampled during active COVID-19. The CDR3 bases are TGTGCCAGCCGCCGGTGGGCGGGAGGGCCGGCACTAATGTACAATGAGCAGTTCTTC. It codes for CASRRWAGGPALMYNEQFF.